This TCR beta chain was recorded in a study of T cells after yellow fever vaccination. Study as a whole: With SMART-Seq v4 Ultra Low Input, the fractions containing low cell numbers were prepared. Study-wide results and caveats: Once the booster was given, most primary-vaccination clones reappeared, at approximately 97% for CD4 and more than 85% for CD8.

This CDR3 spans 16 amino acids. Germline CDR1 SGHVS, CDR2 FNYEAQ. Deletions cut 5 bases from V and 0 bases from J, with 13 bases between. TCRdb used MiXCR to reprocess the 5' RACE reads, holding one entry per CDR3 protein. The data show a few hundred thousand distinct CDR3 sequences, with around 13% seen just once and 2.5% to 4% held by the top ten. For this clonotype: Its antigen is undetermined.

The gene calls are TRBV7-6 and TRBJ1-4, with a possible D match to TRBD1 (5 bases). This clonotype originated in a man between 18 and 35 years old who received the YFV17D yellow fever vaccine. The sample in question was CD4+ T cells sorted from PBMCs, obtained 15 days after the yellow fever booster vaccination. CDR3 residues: CASSRDPHATNEKLFF. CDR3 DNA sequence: TGTGCCAGCAGCCGGGACCCTCATGCAACTAATGAAAAACTGTTTTTT. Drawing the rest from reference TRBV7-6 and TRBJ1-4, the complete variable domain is GAGVSQSPRYKVTKRGQDVALRCDPISGHVSLYWYRQALGQGPEFLTYFNYEAQQDKSGLPNDRFSAERPEGSISTLTIQRTEQRDSAMYRCASSRDPHATNEKLFFGSGTQLSVL.